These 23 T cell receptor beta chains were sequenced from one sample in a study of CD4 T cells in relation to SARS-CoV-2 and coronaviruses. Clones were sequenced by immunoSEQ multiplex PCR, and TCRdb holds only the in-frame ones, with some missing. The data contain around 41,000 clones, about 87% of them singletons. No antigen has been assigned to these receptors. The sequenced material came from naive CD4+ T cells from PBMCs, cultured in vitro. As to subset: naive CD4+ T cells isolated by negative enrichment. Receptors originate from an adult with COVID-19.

The CDR3 region has the DNA TGTGCCAGCAGTTTAGGCCGCTACAAACTGTTTTTT. Translation gives CASSLGRYKLFF. V and J are TRBV28 and TRBJ1-4, with unresolved D. The CDR3 extends over 12 amino acids. The germline V gene has CDR1 MDHEN and CDR2 SYDVKM. V was trimmed by 2 bases and J by 11 bases, leaving 9 bases between them.

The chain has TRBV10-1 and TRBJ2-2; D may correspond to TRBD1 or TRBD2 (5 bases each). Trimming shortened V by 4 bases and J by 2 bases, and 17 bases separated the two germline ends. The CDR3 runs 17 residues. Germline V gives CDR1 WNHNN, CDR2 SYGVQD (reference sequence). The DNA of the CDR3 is TGCGCCAGCAGTGGGTCCGTCCCTGGGGGAAACACCGGGGAGCTGTTTTTT. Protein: CASSGSVPGGNTGELFF.

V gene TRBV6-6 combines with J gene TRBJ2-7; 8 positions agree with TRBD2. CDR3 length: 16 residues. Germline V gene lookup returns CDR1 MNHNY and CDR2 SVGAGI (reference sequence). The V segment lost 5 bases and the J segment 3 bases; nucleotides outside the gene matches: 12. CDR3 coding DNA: TGTGCCAGCAGTGCCCGACTAGCGCTCCCGGTCTACGAGCAGTACTTC. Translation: CASSARLALPVYEQYF.

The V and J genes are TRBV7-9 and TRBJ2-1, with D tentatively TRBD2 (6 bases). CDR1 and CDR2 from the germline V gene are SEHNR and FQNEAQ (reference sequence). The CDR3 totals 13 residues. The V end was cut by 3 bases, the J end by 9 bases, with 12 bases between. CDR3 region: CASSLGLEGEQFF. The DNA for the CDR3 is TGTGCCAGCAGCTTGGGGCTGGAGGGTGAGCAGTTCTTC.

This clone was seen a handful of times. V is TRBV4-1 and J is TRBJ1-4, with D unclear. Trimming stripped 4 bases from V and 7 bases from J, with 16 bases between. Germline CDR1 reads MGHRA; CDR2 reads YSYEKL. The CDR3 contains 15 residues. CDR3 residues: CASSRERVWVEKLFF. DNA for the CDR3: TGCGCCAGCAGCCGCGAGCGGGTGTGGGTTGAAAAACTGTTTTTT.

The CDR3: CASSQLGQAKTEKLFF. In DNA, the CDR3 is TGCGCCAGCAGCCAGCTCGGACAGGCTAAAACCGAAAAACTGTTTTTT. The gene calls are TRBV4-1 and TRBJ1-4, with TRBD1 matching over 7 bases. With 3 bases clipped from V and 8 bases from J, the junction kept 12 bases outside the gene matches. CDR1 and CDR2 (germline): MGHRA, YSYEKL. The CDR3 runs 16 residues.

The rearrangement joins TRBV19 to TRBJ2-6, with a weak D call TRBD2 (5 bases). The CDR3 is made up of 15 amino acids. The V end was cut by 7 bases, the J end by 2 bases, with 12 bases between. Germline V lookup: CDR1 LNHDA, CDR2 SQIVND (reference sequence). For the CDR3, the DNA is TGTGCCAGTATTAACTACGGGACTGGGGCCAACGTCCTGACTTTC. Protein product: CASINYGTGANVLTF.

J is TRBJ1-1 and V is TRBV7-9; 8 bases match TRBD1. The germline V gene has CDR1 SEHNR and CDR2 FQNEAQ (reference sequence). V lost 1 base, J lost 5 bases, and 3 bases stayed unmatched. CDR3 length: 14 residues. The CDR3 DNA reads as TGTGCCAGCAGCTTAGGGCAGGGGGCTACTGAAGCTTTCTTT. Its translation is CASSLGQGATEAFF. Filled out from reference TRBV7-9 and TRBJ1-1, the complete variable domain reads DTGVSQNPRHKITKRGQNVTFRCDPISEHNRLYWYRQTLGQGPEFLTYFQNEAQLEKSRLLSDRFSAERPKGSFSTLEIQRTEQGDSAMYLCASSLGQGATEAFFGQGTRLTVV.

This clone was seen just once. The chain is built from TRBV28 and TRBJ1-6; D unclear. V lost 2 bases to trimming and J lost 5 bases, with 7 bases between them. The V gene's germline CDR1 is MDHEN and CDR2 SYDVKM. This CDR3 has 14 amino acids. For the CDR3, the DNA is TGTGCCAGCAGTTTAGGTTGGAATAATTCACCCCTCCACTTT. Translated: CASSLGWNNSPLHF.

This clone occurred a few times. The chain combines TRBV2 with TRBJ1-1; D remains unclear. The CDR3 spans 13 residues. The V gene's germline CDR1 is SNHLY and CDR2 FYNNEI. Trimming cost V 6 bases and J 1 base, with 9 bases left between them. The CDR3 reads CASRWNQNTEAFF. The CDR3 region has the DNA TGTGCCAGCAGGTGGAACCAGAACACTGAAGCTTTCTTT.

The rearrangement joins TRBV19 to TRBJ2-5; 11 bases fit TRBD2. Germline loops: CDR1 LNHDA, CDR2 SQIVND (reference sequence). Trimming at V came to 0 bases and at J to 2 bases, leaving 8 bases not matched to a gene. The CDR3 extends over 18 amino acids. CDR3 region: CASSIDNGLAGPQETQYF. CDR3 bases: TGTGCCAGTAGTATAGATAACGGACTAGCGGGTCCACAAGAGACCCAGTACTTC.

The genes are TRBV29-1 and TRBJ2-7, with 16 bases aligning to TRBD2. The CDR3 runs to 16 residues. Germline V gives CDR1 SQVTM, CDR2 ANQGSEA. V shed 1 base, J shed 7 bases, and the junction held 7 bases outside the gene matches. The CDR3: CSVEGWGLAGGREQYF. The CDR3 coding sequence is TGCAGCGTTGAAGGTTGGGGACTAGCGGGAGGGAGGGAGCAGTACTTC.

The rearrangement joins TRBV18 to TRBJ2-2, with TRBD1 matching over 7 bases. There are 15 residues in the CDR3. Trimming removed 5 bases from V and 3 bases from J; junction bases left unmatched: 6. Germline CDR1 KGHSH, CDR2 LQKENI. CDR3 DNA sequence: TGTGCCAGCTCAAACAGGGGCCAGGACACCGGGGAGCTGTTTTTT. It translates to CASSNRGQDTGELFF.

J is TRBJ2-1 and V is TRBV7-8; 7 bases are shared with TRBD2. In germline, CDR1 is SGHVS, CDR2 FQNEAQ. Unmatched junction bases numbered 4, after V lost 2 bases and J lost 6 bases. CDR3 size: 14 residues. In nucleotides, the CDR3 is TGTGCCAGCAGCTTACCCAGGGAGGGCAATGAGCAGTTCTTC. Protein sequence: CASSLPREGNEQFF. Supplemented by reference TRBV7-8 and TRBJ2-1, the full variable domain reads GAGVSQSPRYKVAKRGQDVALRCDPISGHVSLFWYQQALGQGPEFLTYFQNEAQLDKSGLPSDRFFAERPEGSVSTLKIQRTQQEDSAVYLCASSLPREGNEQFFGPGTRLTVL.

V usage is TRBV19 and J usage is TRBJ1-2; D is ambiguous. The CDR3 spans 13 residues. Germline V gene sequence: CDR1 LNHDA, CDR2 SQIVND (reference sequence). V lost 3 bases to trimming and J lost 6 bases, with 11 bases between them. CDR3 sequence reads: CASSIAGFDGYTF. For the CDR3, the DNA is TGTGCCAGTAGTATTGCTGGTTTCGATGGCTACACCTTC.

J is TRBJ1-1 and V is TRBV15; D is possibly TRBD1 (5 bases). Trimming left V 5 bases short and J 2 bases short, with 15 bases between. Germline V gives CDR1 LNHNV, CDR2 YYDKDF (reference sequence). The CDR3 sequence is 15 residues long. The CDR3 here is CATSGYGAINTEAFF. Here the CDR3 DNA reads TGTGCCACCAGCGGGTACGGGGCTATCAACACTGAAGCTTTCTTT.

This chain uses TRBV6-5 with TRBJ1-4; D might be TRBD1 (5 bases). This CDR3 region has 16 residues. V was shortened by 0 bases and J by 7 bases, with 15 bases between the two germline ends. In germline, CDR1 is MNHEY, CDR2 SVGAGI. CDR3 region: CASSYSGGGKGEKLFF. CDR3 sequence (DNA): TGTGCCAGCAGTTACTCCGGGGGGGGGAAGGGTGAAAAACTGTTTTTT.

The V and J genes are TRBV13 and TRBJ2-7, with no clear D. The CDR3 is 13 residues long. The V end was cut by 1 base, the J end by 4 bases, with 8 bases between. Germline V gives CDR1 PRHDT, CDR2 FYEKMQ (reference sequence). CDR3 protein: CASSLVGIYEQYF. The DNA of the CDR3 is TGTGCCAGCAGCTTAGTAGGTATATACGAGCAGTACTTC. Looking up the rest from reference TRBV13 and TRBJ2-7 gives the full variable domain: AAGVIQSPRHLIKEKRETATLKCYPIPRHDTVYWYQQGPGQDPQFLISFYEKMQSDKGSIPDRFSAQQFSDYHSELNMSSLELGDSALYFCASSLVGIYEQYFGPGTRLTVT.

CDR3 bases: TGTGCCAGCATCGACAGGGAGGGCACCATATATTTT. This translates into CASIDREGTIYF. The chain carries TRBV12-3 or TRBV12-4 and TRBJ1-3; 7 bases agree with TRBD1. This CDR3 contains 12 residues. Germline trimming cut 7 bases from V and 9 bases from J; bases unmatched to any gene: 6.

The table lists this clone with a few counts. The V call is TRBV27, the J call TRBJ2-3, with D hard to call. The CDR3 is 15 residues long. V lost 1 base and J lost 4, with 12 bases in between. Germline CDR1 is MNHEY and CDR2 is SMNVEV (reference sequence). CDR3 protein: CASSLFRRRPDTQYF. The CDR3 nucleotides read TGTGCCAGCAGTTTATTTAGGAGACGCCCAGATACGCAGTATTTT.

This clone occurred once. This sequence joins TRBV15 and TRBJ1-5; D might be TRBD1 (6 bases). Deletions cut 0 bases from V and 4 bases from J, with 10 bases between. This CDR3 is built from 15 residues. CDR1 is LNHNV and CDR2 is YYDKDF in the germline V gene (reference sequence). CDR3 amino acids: CATSRDRGVNQPQHF. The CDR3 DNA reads TGTGCCACCAGCAGAGACAGGGGCGTGAATCAGCCCCAGCATTTT.

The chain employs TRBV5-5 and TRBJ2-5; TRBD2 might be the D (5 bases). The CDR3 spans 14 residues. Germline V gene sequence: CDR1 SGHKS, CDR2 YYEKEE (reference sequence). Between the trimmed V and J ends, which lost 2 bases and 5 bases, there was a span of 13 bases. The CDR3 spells CASSFPREPETQYF. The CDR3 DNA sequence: TGTGCCAGCAGCTTCCCCCGGGAACCCGAGACCCAGTACTTC.

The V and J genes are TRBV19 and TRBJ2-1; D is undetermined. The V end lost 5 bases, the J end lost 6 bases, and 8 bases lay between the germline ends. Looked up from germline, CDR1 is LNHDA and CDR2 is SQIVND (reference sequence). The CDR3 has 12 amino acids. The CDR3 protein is CASSSGVNEQFF. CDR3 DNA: TGTGCCAGTAGTTCTGGGGTCAATGAGCAGTTCTTC.